This TCR beta chain was recorded in a study of early T cells in non-severe SARS-CoV-2 infection. This clonotype was observed a few times. V lost 1 base and J 6 bases, leaving 9 bases between the germline ends. Germline V gene sequence: CDR1 MGHDK, CDR2 SYGVNS. The length of the CDR3 is 13 residues. MiXCR was run by TCRdb on the 5' RACE reads, yielding one entry per CDR3 protein. The sample records tens of thousands of distinct CDR3 sequences, roughly 12% being singletons. This TCR derives from an adult who was a healthcare worker with PCR-confirmed SARS-CoV-2 infection or an uninfected control (not recorded which). The chain carries TRBV25-1 and TRBJ1-1; D ambiguous. The sequencing input was whole blood. The DNA of the CDR3 is TGTGCCAGCAGTGAATTGGGTAGCGCTGAAGCTTTCTTT. This encodes CASSELGSAEAFF.